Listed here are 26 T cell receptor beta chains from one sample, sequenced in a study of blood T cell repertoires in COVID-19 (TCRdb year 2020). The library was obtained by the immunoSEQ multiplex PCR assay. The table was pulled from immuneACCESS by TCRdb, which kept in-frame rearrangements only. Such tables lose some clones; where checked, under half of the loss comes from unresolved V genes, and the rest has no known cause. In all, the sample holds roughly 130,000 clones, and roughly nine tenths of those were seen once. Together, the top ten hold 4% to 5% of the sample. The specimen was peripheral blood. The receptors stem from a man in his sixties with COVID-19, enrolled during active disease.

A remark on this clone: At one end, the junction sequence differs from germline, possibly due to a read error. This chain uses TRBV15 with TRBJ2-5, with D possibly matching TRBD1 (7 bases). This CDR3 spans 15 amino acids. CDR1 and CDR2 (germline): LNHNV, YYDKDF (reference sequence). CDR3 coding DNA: TGTGCCGCCAGCAGAGAACAGGGGAGGACGGAGACCCAGTACTTC. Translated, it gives CAASREQGRTETQYF.

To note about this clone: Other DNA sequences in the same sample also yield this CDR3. CDR3 coding DNA: TGTGCCAGCAGCGTAGGTCCGACCGGGGAGCTGTTTTTT. The encoded protein is CASSVGPTGELFF. V usage is TRBV9 and J usage is TRBJ2-2, with no clear D. The CDR3 runs to 13 residues. V lost 0 bases to trimming and J lost 5 bases, with 5 bases between them. The germline V gene encodes CDR1 SGDLS and CDR2 YYNGEE. Variable domain in full (rest from reference TRBV9 and TRBJ2-2): DSGVTQTPKHLITATGQRVTLRCSPRSGDLSVYWYQQSLDQGLQFLIQYYNGEERAKGNILERFSAQQFPDLHSELNLSSLELGDSALYFCASSVGPTGELFFGEGSRLTVL.

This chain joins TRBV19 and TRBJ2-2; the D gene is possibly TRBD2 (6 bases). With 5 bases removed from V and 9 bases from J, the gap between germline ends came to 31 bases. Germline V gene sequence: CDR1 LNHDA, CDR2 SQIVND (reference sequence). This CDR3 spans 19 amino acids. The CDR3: CASSVRDEGRTGPVRELFF. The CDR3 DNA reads TGTGCCAGTAGTGTGCGGGACGAGGGGCGCACCGGGCCCGTTCGGGAGCTGTTTTTT. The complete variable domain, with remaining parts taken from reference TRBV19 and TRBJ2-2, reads DGGITQSPKYLFRKEGQNVTLSCEQNLNHDAMYWYRQDPGQGLRLIYYSQIVNDFQKGDIAEGYSVSREKKESFPLTVTSAQKNPTAFYLCASSVRDEGRTGPVRELFFGEGSRLTVL.

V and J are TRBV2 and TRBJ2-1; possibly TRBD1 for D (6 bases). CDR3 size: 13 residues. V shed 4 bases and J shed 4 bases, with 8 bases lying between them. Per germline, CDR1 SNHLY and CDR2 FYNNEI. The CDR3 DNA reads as TGTGCCAGCAGTGGGGGGCGGTACAATGAGCAGTTCTTC. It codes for CASSGGRYNEQFF.

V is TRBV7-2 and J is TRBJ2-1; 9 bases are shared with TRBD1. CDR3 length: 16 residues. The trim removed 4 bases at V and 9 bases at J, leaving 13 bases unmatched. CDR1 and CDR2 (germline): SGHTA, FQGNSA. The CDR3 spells CASSYPRDRVYGEQFF. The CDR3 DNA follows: TGTGCCAGCAGCTACCCACGGGACAGGGTTTACGGTGAGCAGTTCTTC.

The CDR3 reads CAWSGDSNTGELFF. CDR3 DNA sequence: TGTGCCTGGAGTGGAGACAGTAACACCGGGGAGCTGTTTTTT. This chain joins TRBV30 and TRBJ2-2; D may be TRBD1 (5 bases). Germline-derived CDR1 and CDR2 are GTSNPN and SVGIG (reference sequence). The CDR3 is made up of 14 amino acids. Trimming shortened V by 1 base and J by 2 bases, and 8 bases separated the two germline ends. Combining the CDR3 with reference TRBV30 and TRBJ2-2 gives the whole variable domain SQTIHQWPATLVQPVGSPLSLECTVEGTSNPNLYWYRQAAGRGLQLLFYSVGIGQISSEVPQNLSASRPQDRQFILSSKKLLLSDSGFYLCAWSGDSNTGELFFGEGSRLTVL.

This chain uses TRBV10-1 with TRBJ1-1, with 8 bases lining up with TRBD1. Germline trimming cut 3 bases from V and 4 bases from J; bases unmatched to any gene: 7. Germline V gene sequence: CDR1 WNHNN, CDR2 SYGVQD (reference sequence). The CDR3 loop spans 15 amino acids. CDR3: CASSESGQGSTEAFF. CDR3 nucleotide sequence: TGCGCCAGCAGTGAAAGCGGACAGGGTAGCACTGAAGCTTTCTTT.

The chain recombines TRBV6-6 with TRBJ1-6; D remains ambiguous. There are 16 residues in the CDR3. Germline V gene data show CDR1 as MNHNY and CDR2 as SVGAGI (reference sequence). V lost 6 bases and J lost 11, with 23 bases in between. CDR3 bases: TGTGCCAGCAGACACCATACGGAGGGCCCCGAGGCACCCCTCCACTTT. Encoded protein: CASRHHTEGPEAPLHF.

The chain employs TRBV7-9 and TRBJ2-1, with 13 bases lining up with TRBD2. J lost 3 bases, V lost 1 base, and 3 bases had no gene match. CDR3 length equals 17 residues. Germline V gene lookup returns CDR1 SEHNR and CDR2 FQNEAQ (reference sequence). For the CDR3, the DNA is TGTGCCAGCAGCTTAGTGGGACTAGCGGGAAACTACAATGAGCAGTTCTTC. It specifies CASSLVGLAGNYNEQFF.

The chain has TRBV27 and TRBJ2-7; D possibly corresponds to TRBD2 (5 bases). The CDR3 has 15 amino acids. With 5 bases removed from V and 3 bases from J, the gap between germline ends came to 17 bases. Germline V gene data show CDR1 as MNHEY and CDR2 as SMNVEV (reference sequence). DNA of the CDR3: TGTGCCAGCAGTACACCGGACTCCTGGATCTACGAGCAGTACTTC. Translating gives CASSTPDSWIYEQYF.

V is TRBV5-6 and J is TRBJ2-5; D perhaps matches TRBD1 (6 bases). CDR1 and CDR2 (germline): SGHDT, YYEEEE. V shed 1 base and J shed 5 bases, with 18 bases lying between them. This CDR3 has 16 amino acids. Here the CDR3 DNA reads TGTGCCAGCAGCTTGTATACCAGCGGAAGGGGGGAGACCCAGTACTTC. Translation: CASSLYTSGRGETQYF.

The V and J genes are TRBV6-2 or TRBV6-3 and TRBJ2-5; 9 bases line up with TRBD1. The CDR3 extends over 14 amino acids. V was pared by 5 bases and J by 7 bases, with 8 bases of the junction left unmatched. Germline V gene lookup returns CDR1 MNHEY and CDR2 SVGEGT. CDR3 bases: TGTGCCAGCAGTCGCCGGGACAGGGAAGGGACCCAGTACTTC. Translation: CASSRRDREGTQYF.

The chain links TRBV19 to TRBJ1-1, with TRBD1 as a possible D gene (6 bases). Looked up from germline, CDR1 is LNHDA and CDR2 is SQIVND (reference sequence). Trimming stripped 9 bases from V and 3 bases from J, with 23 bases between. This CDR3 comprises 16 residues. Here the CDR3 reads CASTSDVWTEYTEAFF. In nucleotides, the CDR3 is TGTGCCAGCACCTCGGACGTCTGGACAGAGTACACTGAAGCTTTCTTT. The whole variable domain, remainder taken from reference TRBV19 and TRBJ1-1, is DGGITQSPKYLFRKEGQNVTLSCEQNLNHDAMYWYRQDPGQGLRLIYYSQIVNDFQKGDIAEGYSVSREKKESFPLTVTSAQKNPTAFYLCASTSDVWTEYTEAFFGQGTRLTVV.

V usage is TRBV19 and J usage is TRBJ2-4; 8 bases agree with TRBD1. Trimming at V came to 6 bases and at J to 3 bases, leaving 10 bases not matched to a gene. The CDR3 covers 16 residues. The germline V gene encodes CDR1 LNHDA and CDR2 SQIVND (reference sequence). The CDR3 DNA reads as TGTGCCAGTAGCCATAGGTGGACAGGGATCAAAAACATTCAGTACTTC. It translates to CASSHRWTGIKNIQYF.

DNA of the CDR3: TGTGCCAGCACCAACCCCCGACAGCTTCACACTGAAGCTTTCTTT. It encodes CASTNPRQLHTEAFF. The chain recombines TRBV6-6 with TRBJ1-1; D is possibly TRBD1 (5 bases). The CDR3 is made up of 15 amino acids. V gave up 7 bases and J gave up 3 bases, with 18 bases separating them. Germline V gene data show CDR1 as MNHNY and CDR2 as SVGAGI (reference sequence).

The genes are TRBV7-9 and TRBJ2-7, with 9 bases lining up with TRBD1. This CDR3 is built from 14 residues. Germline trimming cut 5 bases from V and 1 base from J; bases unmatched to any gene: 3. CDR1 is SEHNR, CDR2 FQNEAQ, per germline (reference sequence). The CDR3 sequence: CASSLGTGSYEQYF. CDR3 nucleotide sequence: TGTGCCAGCAGCCTAGGGACAGGGTCCTACGAGCAGTACTTC. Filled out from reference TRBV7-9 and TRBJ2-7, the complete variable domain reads DTGVSQNPRHKITKRGQNVTFRCDPISEHNRLYWYRQTLGQGPEFLTYFQNEAQLEKSRLLSDRFSAERPKGSFSTLEIQRTEQGDSAMYLCASSLGTGSYEQYFGPGTRLTVT.

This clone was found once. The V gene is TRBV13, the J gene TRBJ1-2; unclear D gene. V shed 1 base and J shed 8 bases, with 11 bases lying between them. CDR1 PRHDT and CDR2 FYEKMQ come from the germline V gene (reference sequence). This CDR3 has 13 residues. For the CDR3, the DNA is TGTGCCAGCAGCTTAGAGGGAGAGGAGGGCTACACCTTC. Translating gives CASSLEGEEGYTF. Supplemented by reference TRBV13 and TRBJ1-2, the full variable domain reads AAGVIQSPRHLIKEKRETATLKCYPIPRHDTVYWYQQGPGQDPQFLISFYEKMQSDKGSIPDRFSAQQFSDYHSELNMSSLELGDSALYFCASSLEGEEGYTFGSGTRLTVV.

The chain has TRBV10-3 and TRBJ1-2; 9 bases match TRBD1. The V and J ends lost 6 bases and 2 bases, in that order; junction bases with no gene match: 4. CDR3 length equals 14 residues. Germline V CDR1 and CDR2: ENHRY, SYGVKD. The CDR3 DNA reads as TGTGCCATCAGCCGGGACAGGGAAAACTATGGCTACACCTTC. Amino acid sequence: CAISRDRENYGYTF.

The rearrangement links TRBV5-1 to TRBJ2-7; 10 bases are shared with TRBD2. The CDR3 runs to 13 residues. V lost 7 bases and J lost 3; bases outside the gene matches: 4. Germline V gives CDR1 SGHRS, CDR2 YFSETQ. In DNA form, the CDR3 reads TGCGCCAGCCGGGGACTAGCGCGCTACGAGCAGTACTTC. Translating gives CASRGLARYEQYF.

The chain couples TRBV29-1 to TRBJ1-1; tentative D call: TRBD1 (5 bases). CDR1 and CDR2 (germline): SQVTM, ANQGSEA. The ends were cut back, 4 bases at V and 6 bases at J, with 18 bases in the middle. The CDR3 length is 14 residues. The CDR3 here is CSVGEGHKGAEAFF. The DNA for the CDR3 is TGCAGCGTTGGGGAGGGGCATAAGGGCGCTGAAGCTTTCTTT. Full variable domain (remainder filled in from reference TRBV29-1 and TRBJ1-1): SAVISQKPSRDICQRGTSLTIQCQVDSQVTMMFWYRQQPGQSLTLIATANQGSEATYESGFVIDKFPISRPNLTFSTLTVSNMSPEDSSIYLCSVGEGHKGAEAFFGQGTRLTVV.

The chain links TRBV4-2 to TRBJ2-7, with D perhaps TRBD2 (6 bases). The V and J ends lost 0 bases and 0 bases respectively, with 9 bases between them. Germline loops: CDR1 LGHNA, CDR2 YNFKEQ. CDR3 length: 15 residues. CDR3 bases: TGTGCCAGCAGCCAAGACCTGACTAGCTCCTACGAGCAGTACTTC. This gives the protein CASSQDLTSSYEQYF.

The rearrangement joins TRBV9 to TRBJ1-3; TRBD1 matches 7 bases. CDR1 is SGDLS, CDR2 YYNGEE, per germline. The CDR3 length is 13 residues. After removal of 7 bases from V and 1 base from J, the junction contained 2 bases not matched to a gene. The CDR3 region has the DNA TGTGCCAGCGAGGGGGCATCTGGAAACACCATATATTTT. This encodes CASEGASGNTIYF.

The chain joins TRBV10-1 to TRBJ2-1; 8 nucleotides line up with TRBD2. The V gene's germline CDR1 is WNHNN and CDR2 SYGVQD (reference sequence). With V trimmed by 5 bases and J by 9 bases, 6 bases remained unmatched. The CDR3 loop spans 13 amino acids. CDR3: CASSKREKGEQFF. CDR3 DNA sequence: TGCGCCAGCAGTAAGCGGGAGAAGGGTGAGCAGTTCTTC.

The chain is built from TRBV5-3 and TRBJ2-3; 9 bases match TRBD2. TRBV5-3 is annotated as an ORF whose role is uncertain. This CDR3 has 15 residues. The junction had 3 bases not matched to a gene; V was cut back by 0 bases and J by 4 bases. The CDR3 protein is CARSLDAGGPDTQYF. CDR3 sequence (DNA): TGTGCCAGAAGCTTGGATGCGGGAGGGCCAGATACGCAGTATTTT.

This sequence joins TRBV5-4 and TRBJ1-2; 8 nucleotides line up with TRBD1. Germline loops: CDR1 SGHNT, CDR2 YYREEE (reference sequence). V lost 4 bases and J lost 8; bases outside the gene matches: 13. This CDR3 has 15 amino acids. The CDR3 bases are TGTGCCAGCAGCAAGTTCCGGACAGGGATTGAGGGCTACACCTTC. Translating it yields CASSKFRTGIEGYTF.

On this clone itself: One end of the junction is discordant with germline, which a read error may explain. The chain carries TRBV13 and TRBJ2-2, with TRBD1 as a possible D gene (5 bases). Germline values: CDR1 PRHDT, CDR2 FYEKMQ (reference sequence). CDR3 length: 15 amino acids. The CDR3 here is CASSLGLTAGGELFF. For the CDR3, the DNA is TGTGCCAGCAGTTTAGGGTTGACAGCTGGCGGGGAGCTGTTTTTT.